The present entry profiles one T cell receptor (beta chain) with its context. Its antigen is still unknown. The data stem from a study of T cell responses to AZD1222 COVID-19 vaccine. This CDR3 contains 15 residues. Germline values: CDR1 SGDLS, CDR2 YYNGEE. V was pared by 0 bases and J by 6 bases, with 14 bases between. TCRdb's table, derived via immunoSEQ multiplex PCR, lists solely in-frame clones and lacks some. The table has around 25,000 clones, around 90% seen once. Pooling of second doses given at about 4 or about 12 weeks was done. Points from the study as a whole: Spike-specific TCR breadth rose after two AZD1222 doses, and depth rose as well.

This TCR came from an adult who received the AZD1222 COVID-19 vaccine. The rearrangement links TRBV9 to TRBJ2-3; D gene uncertain. This specimen was peripheral blood, taken 28 days after the second AZD1222 dose. CDR3 protein: CASSVAQASRDTQYF. Here the CDR3 DNA reads TGTGCCAGCAGCGTAGCTCAAGCCTCGAGGGATACGCAGTATTTT.